Listed below are T cell receptor beta chains from one sample, sequenced in a study of cytomegalovirus exposure and HLA in healthy donors. The assay was immunoSEQ multiplex PCR, and TCRdb's table has in-frame clones only and misses some. The table for this sample gives tens of thousands of clones. The sequenced sample was PBMCs. Receptors were obtained from a woman between 35 and 50 years old in good health and CMV-seronegative. Both conserved end residues are part of each CDR3. Fields, in order: clone size, D gene, CDR3 length, J gene, V gene, CDR3 DNA, CDR3 protein. A D gene is named only where the DNA matches it firmly. Clone size is not always given. Where it is, it says once, few, many or a class for expanded clones.

. | . | 12 | TRBJ2-7 | TRBV28 | TGTGCCAGCAGTAGCTATACCTACGAGCAGTACTTC | CASSSYTYEQYF
. | . | 14 | TRBJ1-3 | TRBV7-9 | TGTGCCAGCAGCTTAGATGGGGGGGCAAACACCATATATTTT | CASSLDGGANTIYF
. | TRBD2 | 17 | TRBJ2-5 | TRBV5-1 | TGCGCCAGCAGCCAACCGCGACTAGCGGGAGGGGAAGAGACCCAGTACTTC | CASSQPRLAGGEETQYF
. | TRBD1 | 14 | TRBJ2-5 | TRBV5-1 | TGCGCCAGCAGCTTTGGACAGGGGCGAGAGACCCAGTACTTC | CASSFGQGRETQYF
. | TRBD2 | 17 | TRBJ2-1 | TRBV4-3 | TGCGCCAGCAGCCAAGAAGAGAGCGGGAGGGCCGACAATGAGCAGTTCTTC | CASSQEESGRADNEQFF
. | . | 15 | TRBJ2-7 | TRBV19 | TGTGCCAGTAGTATAGGCCCCAGGGATCCCTACGAGCAGTACTTC | CASSIGPRDPYEQYF
. | . | 17 | TRBJ2-1 | TRBV4-2 | TGTGCCAGCAGCCAATCATTCCCGGGACTCTCCCTCAATGAGCAGTTCTTC | CASSQSFPGLSLNEQFF
. | . | 16 | TRBJ2-2 | TRBV7-6 | TGTGCCAGCAGCACCACTAGCAGCGCGAACACCGGGGAGCTGTTTTTT | CASSTTSSANTGELFF
medium-sized | . | 13 | TRBJ2-7 | TRBV6-1 | TGTGCCAGCCGCGGAGTCGTCCCCTACGAGCAGTACTTC | CASRGVVPYEQYF
. | . | 15 | TRBJ2-3 | TRBV4-2 | TGTGCCAGCAGCCAAGATCCACAGAGCACAGATACGCAGTATTTT | CASSQDPQSTDTQYF
. | . | 14 | TRBJ1-1 | TRBV2 | TGTGCCAGCAGTGAGGGACAATTGAACACTGAAGCTTTCTTT | CASSEGQLNTEAFF
. | . | 14 | TRBJ2-7 | TRBV30 | TGTGCCTGGACCCAGGGGCGTACGGCCTACGAGCAGTACTTC | CAWTQGRTAYEQYF
. | . | 14 | TRBJ2-7 | TRBV5-1 | TGCGCCAGCAGGTCAGATACCGGGACAAGCCTTTTCTACTTC | CASRSDTGTSLFYF
. | . | 15 | TRBJ1-4 | TRBV19 | TGTGCCAGTAGGACCTGGGACAACGGGGCGGAAAAACTGTTTTTT | CASRTWDNGAEKLFF
. | . | 14 | TRBJ2-7 | TRBV27 | TGTGCCAGCAGTTTGGCAGGCAGCTCCTACGAGCAGTACTTC | CASSLAGSSYEQYF
. | TRBD2 | 15 | TRBJ2-7 | TRBV28 | TGTGCCAGCAGTTGGTTGACTAGCGGGACCTACGAGCAGTACTTC | CASSWLTSGTYEQYF
. | TRBD2 | 16 | TRBJ2-5 | TRBV18 | TGTGCCAGCTCCCCGACTAGCGGGATTCTACAAGAGACCCAGTACTTC | CASSPTSGILQETQYF
. | . | 14 | TRBJ2-7 | TRBV18 | TGTGCCAGCTCAGCCGACAGTGCTGCCTACGAGCAGTACTTC | CASSADSAAYEQYF
. | . | 19 | TRBJ1-5 | TRBV30 | TGTGCCTGGAGTTTAGCCCTCATATCAACGGGAGTTAATAATCAGCCCCAGCATTTT | CAWSLALISTGVNNQPQHF
. | TRBD1 | 13 | TRBJ2-7 | TRBV28 | TGTGCCAGCAGAGCCGGGACAGGGAGGGCGCAGTACTTC | CASRAGTGRAQYF
. | . | 14 | TRBJ2-7 | TRBV30 | TGTGCCTGGTCTCTGGGGGCCTCCTCCTACGAGCAGTACTTC | CAWSLGASSYEQYF
. | . | 17 | TRBJ1-6 | TRBV28 | TGTGCCAGCAGCCCATCGGGCAACCGGAGGCGAGTTTCACCCCTCCACTTT | CASSPSGNRRRVSPLHF
. | TRBD1 | 12 | TRBJ1-6 | TRBV30 | TGTGCCTGGAGTGTGGGACAGACCTATCTCCACTTT | CAWSVGQTYLHF
. | TRBD1 | 14 | TRBJ2-5 | TRBV7-9 | TGTGCCAGCAGCTTAGGACAGGGGGAAGAGACCCAGTACTTC | CASSLGQGEETQYF
. | TRBD2 | 16 | TRBJ2-1 | TRBV7-2 | TGTGCCAGCAGCTTACTTAGCGGGGGCTCCTACAATGAGCAGTTCTTC | CASSLLSGGSYNEQFF
. | . | 11 | TRBJ2-7 | TRBV7-2 | TGTGCCAGCAGCGAGAACTACGAGCAGTACTTC | CASSENYEQYF
. | TRBD2 | 14 | TRBJ2-7 | TRBV19 | TGTGCCAGTAGTATAGGGACTAGCACCTACGAGCAGTACTTC | CASSIGTSTYEQYF